This TCR beta chain was identified during a study of T-cell memory formation after mild COVID-19 (dated by TCRdb to the early 2020s). As for the study more broadly: TCR sequence clusters from the two donors were largely donor specific. Two young, previously healthy adult volunteers made up the cohort, one male and one female. In two donors, T-cell clones that expanded and contracted after mild COVID-19 were tracked by sequencing TCRalpha and TCRbeta repertoires over time. Points the paper makes about the study in general: Contracting CD4+ clones turned up mainly in the CM and EM memory subsets, whereas EMRA was where CD8+ clones were enriched. Only two mild cases were covered by the study, and larger cohorts that include severe cases with pre-infection samples were considered necessary. Whether the second-wave clones peaking on day 37 were SARS-CoV-2 specific was not confirmed. Some responding clones were detected in pre-infection memory, suggesting pre-existing cross-reactive memory T cells joined the SARS-CoV-2 response. From day 15 to 85, contracting clones showed balanced CD4/CD8 phenotypes, whereas a second wave of clones that expanded from day 15 to 37 leaned towards CD4+.

Ficoll-Paque density gradient centrifugation was the method used to isolate PBMCs. Reading from cysteine to phenylalanine, the CDR3 counts 11 amino acids. Only the CDR3 DNA is retained, 33 bases long and in frame from the first base. CDR1 SQVTM and CDR2 ANQGSEA are derived from the germline V gene. Relative to germline, V is 6 bases shorter and J is 6 bases shorter, with 10 bases between their ends. For sequencing, an Illumina NovaSeq 6000 was employed. TCRalpha and TCRbeta cDNA libraries were built by 5'RACE with constant-segment primers, adding sample barcodes and unique molecular identifiers. RNA was extracted from every sample with Trizol reagent. Amplification of the libraries took two PCR steps, and the second step added a second sample barcode plus Illumina TruSeq adapters. The libraries were sequenced on an Illumina NovaSeq using 2 x 150 bp paired-end reads. The published analysis was carried out like this. With migec v1.2.7, reads were demultiplexed and then collapsed into UMI-guided consensus sequences. With mixcr v2.1.11, UMI consensuses were aligned to TRA and TRB V and J templates and assembled into clonotypes. A clonotype was counted as expanded or contracted only when both edgeR and NoisET called the clonotype significant, with the noise models trained on biological replicates. For edgeR calls, the thresholds were a false discovery rate-adjusted p below 0.01 and a log2 fold-change of 1. As an exploratory analysis of dynamics, PCA with hierarchical clustering was applied to max-normalized trajectories of the 1000 most abundant clonotypes. Separately sequenced CD4+ and CD8+ repertoires were used to assign a CD4 or CD8 phenotype to each responding clone. The raw public reads went through TCRdb reprocessing: fastp at Q25, MiXCR clone calling, in-frame beta chains kept. Identical CDR3 proteins give one entry, which carries the most common genes and DNA. The V and J calls and clone size come from TCRdb's table, not from the authors' own analysis. For this sample there are fewer than 700,000 distinct CDR3 sequences; roughly 18% appear just once. Around 12% of the sample goes to the ten largest clones.

Comment on this clonotype: Its antigen is unknown. No base quality information exists; no much larger clone differs at one position.

The rearrangement combines TRBV29-1 with TRBJ2-3; there is no confident call for the D gene. The sequencing input was PBMCs or a T cell subset sorted from them (not recorded which). The sequence was collected from an adult woman who had mild COVID-19 (a few samples of this study predate the infection). The sample titles of this study are shuffled in the database, so cell type and time point are left out; the donor was told from shared clones. The CDR3 here reads CSVRRSDTQYF. The DNA reads TGCAGCGTCCGAAGATCTGATACGCAGTATTTT.